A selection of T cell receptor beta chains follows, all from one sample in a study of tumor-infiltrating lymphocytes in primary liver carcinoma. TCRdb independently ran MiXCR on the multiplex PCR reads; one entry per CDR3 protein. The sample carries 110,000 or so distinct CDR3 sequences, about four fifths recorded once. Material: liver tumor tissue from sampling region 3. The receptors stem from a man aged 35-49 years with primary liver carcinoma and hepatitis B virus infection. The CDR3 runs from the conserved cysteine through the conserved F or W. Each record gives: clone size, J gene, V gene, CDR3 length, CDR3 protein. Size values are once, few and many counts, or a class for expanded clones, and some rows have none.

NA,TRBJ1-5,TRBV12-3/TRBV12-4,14,CATNTRDSNQPQHF
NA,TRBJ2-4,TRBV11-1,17,CLGSFPGTSGTKDIQYF
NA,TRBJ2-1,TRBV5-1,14,CASTLAGVCNEQFF
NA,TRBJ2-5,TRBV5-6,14,CASNLETSQETQYF
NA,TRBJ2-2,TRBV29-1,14,CSVDGTRGTGELFF
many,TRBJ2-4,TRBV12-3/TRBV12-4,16,CASSFRGLGAKNIQYF
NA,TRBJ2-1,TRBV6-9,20,CASSYSVGGPDRSSYNEQFF
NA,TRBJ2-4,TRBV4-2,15,CASSQDQGAKNIEYF
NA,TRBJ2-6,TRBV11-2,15,CATQRPRSGANDLTF
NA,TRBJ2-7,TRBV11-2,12,CVSTPGGYEQYF
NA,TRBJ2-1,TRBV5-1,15,CASSLEGTNHNEPFF
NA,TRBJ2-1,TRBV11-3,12,CASSLAPTKQFF
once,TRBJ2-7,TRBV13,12,CASSLRGGGQYF
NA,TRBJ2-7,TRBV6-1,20,CASTVAPLGLAGGPRDEQYF
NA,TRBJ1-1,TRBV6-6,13,CASSTGGTTETSF
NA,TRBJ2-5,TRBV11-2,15,CASSLGTSGQETLYF
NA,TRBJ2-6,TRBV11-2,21,CASSMGGDRGISHSGDNVLTF
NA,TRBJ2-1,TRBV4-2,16,CASSRRTGLGVIEQFF
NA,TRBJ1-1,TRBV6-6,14,CASSYFSGKTEAFF
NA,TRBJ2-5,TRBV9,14,CASSASGPRKTQYF
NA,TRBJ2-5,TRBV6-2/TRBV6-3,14,CASALDGRQETQYF
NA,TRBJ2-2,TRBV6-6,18,CASSYPLHQGLATGELFF
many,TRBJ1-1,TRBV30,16,CAWRDQGRGANTEAFF
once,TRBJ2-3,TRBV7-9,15,CVSSFRRQGLDTQYF
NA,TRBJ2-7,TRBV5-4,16,CASSLEPIGSSYEQYF
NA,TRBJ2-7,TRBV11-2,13,CASRTGINYEQYF
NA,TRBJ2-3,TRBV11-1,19,CASSSGGSSVGARTDMQYF
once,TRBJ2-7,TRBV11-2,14,CASSFNRISNEQYF
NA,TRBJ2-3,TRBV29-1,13,CSFRANSADTQYF
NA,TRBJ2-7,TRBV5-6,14,CASSLGTGYYGQYF
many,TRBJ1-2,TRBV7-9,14,CASSLGQLNYGYTF
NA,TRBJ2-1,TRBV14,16,CTSSAVAGWINNEQFF
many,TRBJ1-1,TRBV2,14,CASTPQGGNTEAFF
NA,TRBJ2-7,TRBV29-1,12,CSVSISAYDQYF
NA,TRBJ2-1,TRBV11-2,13,CASSWTSGAEQFF
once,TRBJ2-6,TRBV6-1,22,CASSELSRFFDRDRSGANVLTF
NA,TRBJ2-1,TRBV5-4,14,CASSLWGRADEEFF
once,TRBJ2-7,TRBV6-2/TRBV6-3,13,CASSYEAAYEQYF
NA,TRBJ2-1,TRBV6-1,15,CASSVRLVASNEQFF
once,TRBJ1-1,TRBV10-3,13,CAISVDRSTEAFF
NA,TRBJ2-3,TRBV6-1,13,CAISGKNGDAQYF
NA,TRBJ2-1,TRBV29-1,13,CSVLVSSGHDHFF
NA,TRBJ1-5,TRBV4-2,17,CASILEVAGRSNQPHHF
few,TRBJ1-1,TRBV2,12,CASRGAIPDAFF
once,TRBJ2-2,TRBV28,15,CASSLPVLNTGKLFF
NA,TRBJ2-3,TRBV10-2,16,CASSELRGGGTDTQYF
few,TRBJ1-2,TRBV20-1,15,CSARVPGQGGSGYTF
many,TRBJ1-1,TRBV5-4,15,CASSLAGGSITEAFF
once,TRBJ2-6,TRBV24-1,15,CAAGDVTPGANVLTF
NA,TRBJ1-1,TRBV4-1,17,CAGSQDSQTSDSVEAFF
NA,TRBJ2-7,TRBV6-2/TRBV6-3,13,CASSHGLATDQYF
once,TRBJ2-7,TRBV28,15,CVSSEPGHGRSEQYF
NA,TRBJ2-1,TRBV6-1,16,CVSSDRPGTSGNEHFF
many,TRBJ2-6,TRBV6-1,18,CASSARQVRFSGANVLTF
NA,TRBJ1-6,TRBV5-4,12,CASSLDTVALHF
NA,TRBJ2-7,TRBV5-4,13,CASSFTSPGEQYF